The clone carrying this T cell receptor (beta chain) was counted a single time. Its antigen is still unknown. Every contributor of samples was a Caucasian grown-up residing in Nashville, Tennessee. This sample was included in a study of shared clonotypes between healthy human individuals. V gave up 5 bases and J gave up 0 bases; unmatched junction bases: 13. CDR1 is SNHLY and CDR2 is FYNNEI in the germline V gene. This CDR3 comprises 18 residues. The authors distributed each subset's genomic DNA evenly over several immunoSEQ plates. Sequencing was performed with immunoSEQ multiplex PCR; in TCRdb, only in-frame clones are kept and a portion is missing. The table lists fewer than 700,000 clones, around three quarters of them singletons, with 12% in the top ten. Study results and caveats: Sampling included only blood; tissue repertoires likely differ.

This sequence originates from a woman in her forties in good health. Some clones in this sample may be carry-over from other donors' samples. The sequenced sample consisted of PBMCs. The chain uses TRBV2 and TRBJ2-1; TRBD2 matches at 7 bases. CDR3 in amino acids: CASSRPGTSGDSYNEQFF. CDR3 bases: TGTGCCAGCAGTCGCCCCGGGACCAGCGGGGACTCCTACAATGAGCAGTTCTTC.